One and the same sample provided the 10 T cell receptor beta chains below, sequenced in a study of cytotoxic CD8 clonotypes in ibrutinib-treated CLL. TCRdb keeps only in-frame clones here, not all; method: immunoSEQ multiplex PCR. The data show approximately 350,000 clones, 67% seen once. The sample consisted of PBMCs, taken after 36 months of ibrutinib treatment. These receptors were collected from a human donor with chronic lymphocytic leukemia.

The chain combines TRBV28 with TRBJ1-4; perhaps TRBD1 as D (5 bases). The length of the CDR3 is 13 residues. Looked up from germline, CDR1 is MDHEN and CDR2 is SYDVKM. V dropped 2 bases and J dropped 6 bases, with 7 bases sitting between them. CDR3 in amino acids: CASSLIRDEKLFF. Written as DNA, the CDR3 is TGTGCCAGCAGTTTAATCAGGGATGAAAAACTGTTTTTT.

This clone has just a few counts. The J gene is TRBJ1-1, the V gene TRBV5-1; 7 positions match TRBD1. The CDR3 consists of 16 residues. Germline lookup yields CDR1 SGHRS and CDR2 YFSETQ. Germline trimming cut 5 bases from V and 0 bases from J; bases unmatched to any gene: 10. The CDR3 DNA follows: TGCGCCAGCAGGAAGTCAGGGGGTTTTATGAACACTGAAGCTTTCTTT. Amino acid sequence: CASRKSGGFMNTEAFF.

In this sample, this clone turned up a few times. The J gene is TRBJ1-4, the V gene TRBV2; D call uncertain. The germline gives CDR1 SNHLY, CDR2 FYNNEI. V was clipped by 2 bases and J by 2 bases, with 12 bases between them. The CDR3 is 16 amino acids. The CDR3 DNA follows: TGTGCCAGCAGTGAATTGTATTCTCGGACTAATGAAAAACTGTTTTTT. Its translation is CASSELYSRTNEKLFF. Combining the CDR3 with reference TRBV2 and TRBJ1-4 gives the whole variable domain EPEVTQTPSHQVTQMGQEVILRCVPISNHLYFYWYRQILGQKVEFLVSFYNNEISEKSEIFDDQFSVERPDGSNFTLKIRSTKLEDSAMYFCASSELYSRTNEKLFFGSGTQLSVL.

The genes are TRBV19 and TRBJ1-1; TRBD1 aligns across 7 bases. Germline V lookup: CDR1 LNHDA, CDR2 SQIVND (reference sequence). The CDR3 length is 14 residues. Losses at the gene ends were 6 bases for V and 4 bases for J; bases not matched to a gene: 8. CDR3 sequence (DNA): TGTGCCAGTAGCCTACAGGGGTTGGTCACTGAAGCTTTCTTT. Protein product: CASSLQGLVTEAFF. The entire variable domain, with the rest obtained from reference TRBV19 and TRBJ1-1, is as follows: DGGITQSPKYLFRKEGQNVTLSCEQNLNHDAMYWYRQDPGQGLRLIYYSQIVNDFQKGDIAEGYSVSREKKESFPLTVTSAQKNPTAFYLCASSLQGLVTEAFFGQGTRLTVV.

The genes are TRBV4-2 and TRBJ1-1; 8 nucleotides line up with TRBD1. The CDR3 has 16 amino acids. From germline, CDR1 is LGHNA and CDR2 YNFKEQ. Germline trimming cut 4 bases from V and 4 bases from J; bases unmatched to any gene: 11. The CDR3 DNA reads TGTGCCAGCAGCCTGGGACAGGAGGTTCTGGGCACTGAAGCTTTCTTT. Translation gives CASSLGQEVLGTEAFF.

The sample holds a few counts of this clone. The chain links TRBV7-3 to TRBJ2-2; possible D gene TRBD1, 5 bases. The germline gives CDR1 SGHTA, CDR2 FQGTGA. The CDR3 totals 13 residues. The germline V and J ends were trimmed by 3 bases and 6 bases, with 8 bases remaining between them. CDR3 region: CASSLQGSGELFF. Here the CDR3 DNA reads TGTGCCAGCAGCTTGCAGGGTTCCGGGGAGCTGTTTTTT.

This clone was seen only once. The V gene is TRBV6-6, the J gene TRBJ2-1; D remains ambiguous. Trimming shortened V by 2 bases and J by 7 bases, and 6 bases separated the two germline ends. The CDR3 has 12 residues. Germline V gene data show CDR1 as MNHNY and CDR2 as SVGAGI (reference sequence). The CDR3 here is CASSYGVNEQFF. The CDR3 coding sequence is TGTGCCAGCAGTTACGGAGTGAATGAGCAGTTCTTC.

This clone was detected a few times. CDR3 nucleotide sequence: TGCAGCGTTGCGGACAATAATCAGCCCCAGCATTTT. Its protein product is CSVADNNQPQHF. The chain carries TRBV29-1 and TRBJ1-5; a possible D gene is TRBD1 (5 bases). CDR1 is SQVTM and CDR2 is ANQGSEA in the germline V gene. The CDR3 spans 12 residues. Trimming stripped 4 bases from V and 4 bases from J, with 8 bases between.

Remarks on this clone: In the same sample, other DNA sequences code for this CDR3. The CDR3 region is CASSLDTNTEAFF. The CDR3 DNA is TGCGCCAGCAGCTTGGACACCAACACTGAAGCTTTCTTT. This chain connects TRBV5-1 to TRBJ1-1, with D uncertain. Trimming shortened V by 0 bases and J by 2 bases, and 5 bases separated the two germline ends. CDR3 length equals 13 residues. Germline V gene lookup returns CDR1 SGHRS and CDR2 YFSETQ.

This clone was observed a handful of times. The chain couples TRBV6-7 to TRBJ1-6, with TRBD1 as a possible D gene (6 bases). TRBV6-7 falls under the ORF class, with uncertain function. This CDR3 has 13 residues. V was trimmed by 9 bases and J by 10 bases, leaving 16 bases between them. The CDR3 DNA sequence: TGTGCCAGGCGTTTCAGGGGAGACTCACCCCTCCACTTT. It is translated as CARRFRGDSPLHF.